This T cell receptor (beta chain) was sequenced during a study of blood T cell repertoires in COVID-19. Study summary: Both acute and convalescent COVID-19 samples were obtained from the United States, Italy and Spain. Sample material is recorded as cDNA or gDNA derived from T cells, B-cell-depleted T cells, or PBMCs.

This table comes from immunoSEQ multiplex PCR, and its TCRdb copy is limited to in-frame clones, with some not included. The sample includes about 490,000 clones, roughly 85% of them seen just once. J was trimmed by 3 bases and V by 6 bases; bases with no gene match: 10. The germline V gene encodes CDR1 LNHDA and CDR2 SQIVND (reference sequence). The CDR3 is 16 residues long. This clone appeared once. This chain links TRBV19 with TRBJ2-1; 8 bases fit TRBD2. This receptor was obtained from a human donor in a cohort sampled during active COVID-19. The material sequenced was peripheral blood. CDR3 amino acids: CASRSSGTSFYNEQFF. CDR3 nucleotides: TGTGCCAGTAGATCTTCCGGGACTAGTTTCTACAATGAGCAGTTCTTC. Full variable domain (missing parts from reference TRBV19 and TRBJ2-1): DGGITQSPKYLFRKEGQNVTLSCEQNLNHDAMYWYRQDPGQGLRLIYYSQIVNDFQKGDIAEGYSVSREKKESFPLTVTSAQKNPTAFYLCASRSSGTSFYNEQFFGPGTRLTVL.